The 17 T cell receptor beta chains given below trace back to one sample, sequenced in a study of blood T cell repertoires in COVID-19. Only in-frame clones appear in the TCRdb table, and some are missing; sequencing was by immunoSEQ multiplex PCR. Among 100,000 to 120,000 clones listed, approximately 85% were seen once. Sequencing was done on a sample of peripheral blood. Source of these receptors: a middle-aged man with acute or convalescent COVID-19.

The V gene is TRBV7-8, the J gene TRBJ2-7, with D maybe TRBD2 (6 bases). Trimming stripped 5 bases from V and 2 bases from J, with 13 bases between. CDR3 size: 14 residues. CDR1 and CDR2 (germline): SGHVS, FQNEAQ. The CDR3 DNA reads as TGTGCCAGCAGCCGAGTAGGCGGGGCCTACGAGCAGTACTTC. Encoded protein: CASSRVGGAYEQYF.

The rearrangement uses TRBV3-1 (or the pseudogene TRBV3-2) and TRBJ2-3; 7 nucleotides agree with TRBD2. CDR1 is LGHDT and CDR2 is YNNKEL in the germline V gene (reference sequence). The CDR3 loop spans 12 amino acids. Trimming at V came to 8 bases and at J to 3 bases, leaving 2 bases not matched to a gene. The CDR3 DNA reads TGTGCCAGCGGGGGGGGTACAGATACGCAGTATTTT. Translation: CASGGGTDTQYF.

This sequence joins TRBV30 and TRBJ1-2; the match to TRBD1 covers 8 bases. Germline lookup yields CDR1 GTSNPN and CDR2 SVGIG (reference sequence). CDR3 length: 14 amino acids. The V and J ends lost 0 bases and 7 bases, in that order; junction bases with no gene match: 7. The CDR3 coding sequence is TGTGCCTGGAGTGTAACAGGGGGTAGGGGTGGCTACACCTTC. This translates into CAWSVTGGRGGYTF. Full variable domain (outside the CDR3, taken from reference TRBV30 and TRBJ1-2): SQTIHQWPATLVQPVGSPLSLECTVEGTSNPNLYWYRQAAGRGLQLLFYSVGIGQISSEVPQNLSASRPQDRQFILSSKKLLLSDSGFYLCAWSVTGGRGGYTFGSGTRLTVV.

The chain couples TRBV11-2 to TRBJ2-3; TRBD1 aligns across 8 bases. V was clipped by 8 bases and J by 4 bases; unmatched bases: 2. CDR3 size: 12 residues. Looked up from germline, CDR1 is SGHAT and CDR2 is FQNNGV. CDR3 bases: TGTGCCAGCTCCAGGGGGCCAGATACGCAGTATTTT. Translation gives CASSRGPDTQYF.

This rearrangement joins TRBV6-5 to TRBJ1-3; 7 bases map to TRBD1. Germline-derived CDR1 and CDR2 are MNHEY and SVGAGI. The V segment lost 4 bases and the J segment 2 bases; nucleotides outside the gene matches: 2. The CDR3 consists of 14 residues. CDR3 in DNA: TGTGCCAGCAGTTTACAGGGGACTGGAAACACCATATATTTT. Its protein product is CASSLQGTGNTIYF.

The V gene is TRBV7-2, the J gene TRBJ1-2, with 8 bases identical to TRBD1. The CDR3 is 13 residues long. Germline lookup yields CDR1 SGHTA and CDR2 FQGNSA. The ends lost 4 bases at V and 8 bases at J; junction bases unmatched: 6. CDR3 loop: CASSSRTGRGYTF. CDR3 bases: TGTGCCAGCAGCTCACGGACAGGGCGAGGCTACACCTTC.

The CDR3 spells CASRDSVATNEKLFF. DNA for the CDR3: TGCGCCAGCCGGGACAGCGTAGCAACTAATGAAAAACTGTTTTTT. This chain uses TRBV5-1 with TRBJ1-4; 7 nucleotides agree with TRBD1. The CDR3 extends over 15 amino acids. CDR1 is SGHRS and CDR2 is YFSETQ in the germline V gene. V dropped 7 bases and J dropped 0; count of bases not matched to a gene: 6.

The V gene is TRBV19, the J gene TRBJ1-6, with D unresolved. Germline CDR1 LNHDA, CDR2 SQIVND (reference sequence). Trimming cost V 6 bases and J 4 bases, with 7 bases left between them. This CDR3 is built from 13 residues. The CDR3: CASRWRYNSPLHF. CDR3 sequence (DNA): TGTGCCAGTAGATGGAGGTATAATTCACCCCTCCACTTT.

The V and J genes are TRBV11-2 and TRBJ2-7; D is unclear. The CDR3 contains 14 residues. Germline CDR1 reads SGHAT; CDR2 reads FQNNGV. V was trimmed by 0 bases and J by 0 bases, leaving 6 bases between them. DNA of the CDR3: TGTGCCAGCAGCTTAGAACAGTTCTCCTACGAGCAGTACTTC. Protein sequence: CASSLEQFSYEQYF.

The chain carries TRBV6-4 and TRBJ2-7; maybe TRBD1 (6 bases). The length of the CDR3 is 11 residues. V dropped 6 bases and J dropped 5 bases, with 8 bases sitting between them. Germline V lookup: CDR1 MRHNA, CDR2 SNTAGT. CDR3 sequence: CASSHRDEQYF. The CDR3 bases are TGTGCCAGCAGCCACAGGGACGAGCAGTACTTC.

This clone is a singleton in its sample. The rearrangement links TRBV7-2 to TRBJ1-2; D is ambiguous. Germline values: CDR1 SGHTA, CDR2 FQGNSA. Trimming left V 3 bases short and J 8 bases short, with 13 bases between. This CDR3 is 13 amino acids long. The CDR3 region is CASSFRRSLGYTF. As DNA, the CDR3 is TGTGCCAGCAGCTTCCGTAGAAGTTTGGGCTACACCTTC.

The CDR3, as DNA: TGTGCCAGCAGTTATCAGCGGCGACGTGAGCAGTTCTTC. Its protein is CASSYQRRREQFF. The V gene is TRBV6-5, the J gene TRBJ2-1; D perhaps matches TRBD2 (5 bases). V lost 3 bases and J 9 bases, leaving 12 bases between the germline ends. The CDR3 loop spans 13 amino acids. Per germline, CDR1 MNHEY and CDR2 SVGAGI.

This chain links TRBV2 with TRBJ2-7, with TRBD2 identical over 8 bases. V gave up 7 bases and J gave up 7 bases; unmatched junction bases: 9. The CDR3 is 13 amino acids. CDR1 is SNHLY, CDR2 FYNNEI, per germline. CDR3 nucleotide sequence: TGTGCCAGCATGAGCGGGGGCCTAATGGAGCAGTACTTC. Encoded protein: CASMSGGLMEQYF. Supplemented by reference TRBV2 and TRBJ2-7, the full variable domain reads EPEVTQTPSHQVTQMGQEVILRCVPISNHLYFYWYRQILGQKVEFLVSFYNNEISEKSEIFDDQFSVERPDGSNFTLKIRSTKLEDSAMYFCASMSGGLMEQYFGPGTRLTVT.

This chain links TRBV12-5 with TRBJ1-3, with D maybe TRBD1 (5 bases). Germline CDR1 LGHNT, CDR2 FRNRAP. CDR3 length: 18 residues. V lost 2 bases to trimming and J lost 0 bases, with 17 bases between them. CDR3 bases: TGTGCTAGTGGTTTGCCACCCCCGGGACTGAACTCTGGAAACACCATATATTTT. Translation: CASGLPPPGLNSGNTIYF.

The V and J genes are TRBV7-2 and TRBJ2-2, with 7 nucleotides matching TRBD1. J was trimmed by 0 bases and V by 5 bases; bases with no gene match: 6. Germline V gives CDR1 SGHTA, CDR2 FQGNSA. The CDR3 length is 16 residues. The CDR3 protein is CASSPYDRANTGELFF. The CDR3 nucleotides read TGTGCCAGCAGCCCCTATGACAGGGCGAACACCGGGGAGCTGTTTTTT.

The V call is TRBV7-9, the J call TRBJ2-7, with a tentative D call TRBD1 (5 bases). The V end lost 4 bases, the J end lost 6 bases, and 10 bases lay between the germline ends. Germline assignment: CDR1 SEHNR and CDR2 FQNEAQ (reference sequence). The CDR3 has 12 residues. CDR3 coding DNA: TGTGCCAGCAGCTGGGGCTTGAGCGAGCAGTACTTC. Translated, it gives CASSWGLSEQYF.

The chain couples TRBV6-2 or TRBV6-3 to TRBJ2-5; no definite D call. This CDR3 spans 12 amino acids. The germline CDR1 and CDR2 sequences are MNHEY and SVGEGT. V was trimmed by 5 bases and J by 5 bases, leaving 9 bases between them. The CDR3: CASSKQSETQYF. In nucleotides, the CDR3 is TGTGCCAGCAGTAAACAGAGCGAGACCCAGTACTTC.